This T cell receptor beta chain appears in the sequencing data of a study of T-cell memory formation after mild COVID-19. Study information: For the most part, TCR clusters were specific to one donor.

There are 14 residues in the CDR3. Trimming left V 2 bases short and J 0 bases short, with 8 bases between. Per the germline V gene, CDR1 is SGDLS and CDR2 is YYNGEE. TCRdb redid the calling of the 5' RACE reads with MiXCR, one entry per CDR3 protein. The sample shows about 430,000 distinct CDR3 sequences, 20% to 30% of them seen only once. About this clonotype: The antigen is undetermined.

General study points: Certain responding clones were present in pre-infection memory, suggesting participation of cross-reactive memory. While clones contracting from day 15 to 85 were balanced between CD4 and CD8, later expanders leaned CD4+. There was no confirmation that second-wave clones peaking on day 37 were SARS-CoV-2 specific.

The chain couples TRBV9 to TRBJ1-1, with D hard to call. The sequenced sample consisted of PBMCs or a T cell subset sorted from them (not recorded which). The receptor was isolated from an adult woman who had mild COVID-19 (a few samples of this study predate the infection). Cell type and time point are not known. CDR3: CASSVVGLNTEAFF. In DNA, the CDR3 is TGTGCCAGCAGCGTCGTTGGGCTGAACACTGAAGCTTTCTTT.